This T cell receptor (beta chain) stems from a study of T cell repertoires in cytomegalovirus infection. Note on this clonotype: What it binds is unknown.

From the reads, TCRdb called clonotypes with MiXCR, one entry per CDR3 protein. Of about 480,000 distinct CDR3 sequences in the sample, 30% to 40% were seen once. Germline loops: CDR1 SEHNR, CDR2 FQNEAQ (reference sequence). With 4 bases removed from V and 7 bases from J, the gap between germline ends came to 14 bases. This CDR3 comprises 15 residues. This sequence originates from a human donor in good health (CMV status not recorded). Some clones in this sample may be carry-over from other donors' samples. Here the sequenced sample was cultured PBMCs, taken from culture after CMV antigen stimulation. This rearrangement joins TRBV7-9 to TRBJ1-6; a weak D match, TRBD1 (5 bases). DNA for the CDR3: TGTGCCAGCAGCTCCAGGGCCAGCCGGAATTCACCCCTCCACTTT. Encoded protein: CASSSRASRNSPLHF.